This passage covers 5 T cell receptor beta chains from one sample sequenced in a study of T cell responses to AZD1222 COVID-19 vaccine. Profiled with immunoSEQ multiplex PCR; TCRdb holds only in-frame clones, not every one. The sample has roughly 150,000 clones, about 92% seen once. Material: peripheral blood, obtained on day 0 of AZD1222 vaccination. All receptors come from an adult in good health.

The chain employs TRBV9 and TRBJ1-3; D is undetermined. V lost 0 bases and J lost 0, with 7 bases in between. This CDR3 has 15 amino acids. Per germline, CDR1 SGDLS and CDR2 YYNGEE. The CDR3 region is CASSVDVSSGNTIYF. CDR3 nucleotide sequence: TGTGCCAGCAGCGTAGACGTGTCCTCTGGAAACACCATATATTTT.

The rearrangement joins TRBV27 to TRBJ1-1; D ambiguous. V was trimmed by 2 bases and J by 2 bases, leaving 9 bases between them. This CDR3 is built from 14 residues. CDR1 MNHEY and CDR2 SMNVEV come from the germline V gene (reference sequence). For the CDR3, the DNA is TGTGCCAGCAGTTTAGTGAACGGAAACACTGAAGCTTTCTTT. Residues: CASSLVNGNTEAFF.

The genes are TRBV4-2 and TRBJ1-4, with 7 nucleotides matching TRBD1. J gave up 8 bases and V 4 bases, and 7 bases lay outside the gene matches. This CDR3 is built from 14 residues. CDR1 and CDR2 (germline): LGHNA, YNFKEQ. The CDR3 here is CASSRGQAGEKLFF. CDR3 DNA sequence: TGTGCCAGCAGCCGCGGACAGGCGGGCGAAAAACTGTTTTTT.

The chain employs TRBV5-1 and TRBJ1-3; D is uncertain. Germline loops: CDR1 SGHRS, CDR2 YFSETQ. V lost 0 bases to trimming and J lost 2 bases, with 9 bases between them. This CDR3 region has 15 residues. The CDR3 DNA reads TGCGCCAGCAGCTTGGGTGTAGATCCTGGAAACACCATATATTTT. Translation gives CASSLGVDPGNTIYF.

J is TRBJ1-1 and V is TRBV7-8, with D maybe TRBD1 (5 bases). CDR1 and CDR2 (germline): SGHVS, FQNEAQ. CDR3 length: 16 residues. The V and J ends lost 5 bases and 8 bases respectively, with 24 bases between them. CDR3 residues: CASSQILRGPEIEAFF. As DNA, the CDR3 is TGTGCCAGCAGCCAGATATTAAGGGGCCCCGAGATCGAAGCTTTCTTT.